One sample yielded the 32 T cell receptor beta chains listed below, sequenced in a study of beta chain features in type 1 diabetes. These TCRs' antigens remain unknown. Study results and limitations: Researchers report that Type 1 diabetes patients had moderately but significantly shorter TCRB CDR3s across all four CD4+ subsets.

Expressed TCRB transcripts got sequenced, as all isolated RNA was reverse transcribed. Only in-frame clones appear in the TCRdb table, and some are missing; sequencing was by immunoSEQ multiplex PCR. Among roughly 220,000 clones listed, under 20% were seen once. Sequenced: naive CD4+ T cells from blood. The origin of the receptors is a man aged 25 to 45 with type 1 diabetes.

This clone turned up a few times. The rearrangement links TRBV4-1 to TRBJ2-4, with D perhaps TRBD2 (6 bases). V lost 5 bases, J lost 3 bases, and 26 bases lay in between. The CDR3 extends over 19 amino acids. Germline V gives CDR1 MGHRA, CDR2 YSYEKL. The CDR3 bases are TGCGCCAGCAGCACTGTAGCGGCCCGGGGGTGGGAAGACAAAAACATTCAGTACTTC. This gives the protein CASSTVAARGWEDKNIQYF.

The chain couples TRBV30 to TRBJ1-2; D is uncertain. The germline V gene encodes CDR1 GTSNPN and CDR2 SVGIG (reference sequence). This CDR3 spans 12 amino acids. V lost 0 bases, J lost 8 bases, and 10 bases lay in between. In nucleotides, the CDR3 is TGTGCCTGGAGTGTAAGCGCTAGCGGCTACACCTTC. Translated, it gives CAWSVSASGYTF.

A few counts support this clone. The chain joins TRBV30 to TRBJ1-1, with D unresolved. CDR1 and CDR2 from the germline V gene are GTSNPN and SVGIG (reference sequence). The CDR3 is 14 amino acids. V dropped 0 bases and J dropped 1 base, with 9 bases sitting between them. CDR3 in amino acids: CAWSVGSPNTEAFF. For the CDR3, the DNA is TGTGCCTGGAGTGTAGGCAGCCCGAACACTGAAGCTTTCTTT.

The J gene is TRBJ2-5, the V gene TRBV25-1; 7 positions agree with TRBD1. The CDR3 sequence is 14 residues long. Unmatched junction bases numbered 2, after V lost 1 base and J lost 3 bases. Germline V gene sequence: CDR1 MGHDK, CDR2 SYGVNS. The CDR3 DNA sequence: TGTGCCAGCAGTGAATTTACAGGGGAAGAGACCCAGTACTTC. It encodes CASSEFTGEETQYF.

The CDR3 sequence is CASSTKPPYEQYF. The DNA for the CDR3 is TGTGCCAGCAGCACTAAGCCTCCGTACGAGCAGTACTTC. This chain joins TRBV9 and TRBJ2-7; D call uncertain. Germline lookup yields CDR1 SGDLS and CDR2 YYNGEE. Trimming removed 4 bases from V and 4 bases from J, with 12 bases in between. This CDR3 region has 13 residues. Based on the CDR3 plus reference TRBV9 and TRBJ2-7, the full variable domain is DSGVTQTPKHLITATGQRVTLRCSPRSGDLSVYWYQQSLDQGLQFLIQYYNGEERAKGNILERFSAQQFPDLHSELNLSSLELGDSALYFCASSTKPPYEQYFGPGTRLTVT.

The rearrangement joins TRBV2 to TRBJ2-5; maybe TRBD2 (5 bases). CDR1 is SNHLY, CDR2 FYNNEI, per germline. The CDR3 extends over 13 amino acids. Trimming left V 4 bases short and J 4 bases short, with 10 bases between. Here the CDR3 DNA reads TGTGCCAGCAGTGTGCGGGTAGGAGAGACCCAGTACTTC. This sequence encodes CASSVRVGETQYF.

This clone was seen a few times. V gene TRBV27 combines with J gene TRBJ2-7; D might be TRBD1 (6 bases). Germline V gene data show CDR1 as MNHEY and CDR2 as SMNVEV (reference sequence). The CDR3 is made up of 14 amino acids. V lost 5 bases, J lost 2 bases, and 13 bases lay in between. The CDR3, as DNA: TGTGCCAGCAGTGGTATCAGGGGACCCTACGAGCAGTACTTC. Its translation: CASSGIRGPYEQYF.

V and J are TRBV28 and TRBJ2-7; no definite D call. The CDR3 length is 11 residues. Deletions cut 3 bases from V and 6 bases from J, with 6 bases between. Germline V gives CDR1 MDHEN, CDR2 SYDVKM. The CDR3 sequence is CASSFAREQYF. The CDR3 nucleotides are TGTGCCAGCAGTTTTGCCCGCGAGCAGTACTTC.

This clone appeared a single time. The chain employs TRBV6-5 and TRBJ2-7, with D maybe TRBD1 (5 bases). V was shortened by 5 bases and J by 5 bases, with 10 bases between the two germline ends. Germline V gives CDR1 MNHEY, CDR2 SVGAGI. The CDR3 loop spans 12 amino acids. Here the CDR3 DNA reads TGTGCCAGCAGTAGAGACAGAAACGAGCAGTACTTC. Amino acid sequence: CASSRDRNEQYF.

This clone was counted only a few times. The V gene is TRBV4-2, the J gene TRBJ2-3; maybe TRBD2 (5 bases). This CDR3 spans 15 amino acids. Germline assignment: CDR1 LGHNA and CDR2 YNFKEQ. Trimming pared 0 bases from V and 4 bases from J, leaving 11 bases between. The CDR3, as DNA: TGTGCCAGCAGCCAAGAGCCCCTGGAGGCAGATACGCAGTATTTT. As protein: CASSQEPLEADTQYF.

The chain uses TRBV7-3 and TRBJ2-1; D call uncertain. V was shortened by 1 base and J by 4 bases, with 5 bases between the two germline ends. CDR3 length: 13 residues. Germline values: CDR1 SGHTA, CDR2 FQGTGA. As DNA, the CDR3 is TGTGCCAGCAGCTTAAACTTATACAATGAGCAGTTCTTC. Translating it yields CASSLNLYNEQFF.

V gene TRBV9 combines with J gene TRBJ2-7; D not certain. Trimming took off 0 bases at V and 3 bases at J, with 10 bases between the two ends. CDR1 and CDR2 from the germline V gene are SGDLS and YYNGEE. The CDR3 has 14 residues. The CDR3 DNA sequence: TGTGCCAGCAGCGTAGGGATAGGATTCTACGAGCAGTACTTC. It encodes CASSVGIGFYEQYF.

The chain combines TRBV29-1 with TRBJ1-2; unclear D gene. Deletions cut 3 bases from V and 4 bases from J, with 6 bases between. Germline lookup yields CDR1 SQVTM and CDR2 ANQGSEA. The CDR3 consists of 11 residues. This chain's CDR3 is CSVDRVYGYTF. Here the CDR3 DNA reads TGCAGCGTTGATCGAGTCTATGGCTACACCTTC.

This clone was seen a handful of times. A junction end diverges from the germline sequence, so it may reflect a read error. In the same sample, other DNA sequences code for this CDR3. The J gene is TRBJ1-3, the V gene TRBV29-1, with D unresolved. This CDR3 comprises 13 residues. The germline CDR1 and CDR2 sequences are SQVTM and ANQGSEA. The CDR3 DNA follows: TGCAGCGTTCAAGAGTACTCTGGAAACACCATATATTTT. It codes for CSVQEYSGNTIYF.

The chain couples TRBV2 to TRBJ2-7; no clear D. V lost 8 bases and J 2 bases, leaving 13 bases between the germline ends. The CDR3 consists of 13 residues. Germline V lookup: CDR1 SNHLY, CDR2 FYNNEI. CDR3 coding DNA: TGTGCCAGCCACGACCCCGGCGCCTACGAGCAGTACTTC. Its translation: CASHDPGAYEQYF.

The chain has TRBV5-4 and TRBJ2-7; no clear D gene. The CDR3 extends over 12 amino acids. Germline CDR1 and CDR2: SGHNT and YYREEE (reference sequence). Trimming left V 0 bases short and J 3 bases short, with 4 bases between. As DNA, the CDR3 is TGTGCCAGCAGCTTGGTTAGCTACGAGCAGTACTTC. Encoded protein: CASSLVSYEQYF.

This clone was counted between two and nine times. This chain connects TRBV30 to TRBJ2-7; perhaps D is TRBD1 or TRBD2 (5 bases each). This CDR3 is 14 amino acids long. CDR1 and CDR2 (germline): GTSNPN, SVGIG (reference sequence). The V gene lost 4 bases and the J gene lost 3 bases, with 16 bases spanning the gap. Here the CDR3 DNA reads TGTGCCTGGAATCAGGGACCAAATCTCTACGAGCAGTACTTC. Translated, it gives CAWNQGPNLYEQYF.

The chain carries TRBV2 and TRBJ2-4; D not resolved. The CDR3 is 10 residues long. CDR1 and CDR2 from the germline V gene are SNHLY and FYNNEI. V shed 8 bases and J shed 8 bases, with 7 bases lying between them. This CDR3 reads CASLSYIQYF. CDR3 DNA: TGTGCCAGCTTATCATACATTCAGTACTTC.

This clone appeared a few times. The chain carries TRBV30 and TRBJ2-7; 12 nucleotides match TRBD2. CDR1 is GTSNPN and CDR2 is SVGIG in the germline V gene (reference sequence). The CDR3 length is 15 residues. V lost 7 bases and J lost 3; bases outside the gene matches: 10. The CDR3 DNA reads as TGTGCCTACCGGGGTCTAGCGGGAGGGAACTACGAGCAGTACTTC. Its protein product is CAYRGLAGGNYEQYF.

This clone was detected only a few times. The chain carries TRBV5-1 and TRBJ2-1, with D hard to call. There are 12 residues in the CDR3. Germline V gene lookup returns CDR1 SGHRS and CDR2 YFSETQ. The V end was cut by 0 bases, the J end by 10 bases, with 8 bases between. CDR3 sequence: CASSLVNEEQFF. In nucleotides, the CDR3 is TGCGCCAGCAGCTTGGTAAACGAGGAGCAGTTCTTC. The full variable domain, with the rest looked up from reference TRBV5-1 and TRBJ2-1, is KAGVTQTPRYLIKTRGQQVTLSCSPISGHRSVSWYQQTPGQGLQFLFEYFSETQRNKGNFPGRFSGRQFSNSRSEMNVSTLELGDSALYLCASSLVNEEQFFGPGTRLTVL.

This rearrangement joins TRBV10-3 to TRBJ2-3; TRBD1 is a possible D gene (5 bases). The germline V gene has CDR1 ENHRY and CDR2 SYGVKD. The CDR3 is 13 amino acids. V lost 4 bases to trimming and J lost 1 base, with 6 bases between them. DNA of the CDR3: TGTGCCATCAGTGGGGGCGGCACAGATACGCAGTATTTT. This codes for CAISGGGTDTQYF.

With regard to this clone: Other DNA sequences in the sample encode the same CDR3. This chain connects TRBV9 to TRBJ2-3; no reliable D call. Germline V CDR1 and CDR2: SGDLS, YYNGEE. The V and J ends lost 1 base and 6 bases respectively, with 6 bases between them. The length of the CDR3 is 12 residues. The CDR3 region has the DNA TGTGCCAGCAGCGTATCCGGGGATACGCAGTATTTT. This gives the protein CASSVSGDTQYF. The full variable domain, completed using reference TRBV9 and TRBJ2-3, is DSGVTQTPKHLITATGQRVTLRCSPRSGDLSVYWYQQSLDQGLQFLIQYYNGEERAKGNILERFSAQQFPDLHSELNLSSLELGDSALYFCASSVSGDTQYFGPGTRLTVL.

The chain employs TRBV14 and TRBJ2-2; perhaps D is TRBD1 or TRBD2 (5 bases each). The CDR3 is 14 amino acids. CDR1 SGHDN and CDR2 FVKESK come from the germline V gene. Trimming cost V 4 bases and J 2 bases, with 8 bases left between them. CDR3 bases: TGTGCCAGCAGCCCCGGGACCAACACCGGGGAGCTGTTTTTT. It translates to CASSPGTNTGELFF. Full variable domain (missing parts from reference TRBV14 and TRBJ2-2): EAGVTQFPSHSVIEKGQTVTLRCDPISGHDNLYWYRRVMGKEIKFLLHFVKESKQDESGMPNNRFLAERTGGTYSTLKVQPAELEDSGVYFCASSPGTNTGELFFGEGSRLTVL.

This chain's CDR3 is CASSVDPAGTQYF. The CDR3 DNA reads as TGTGCCAGCAGTGTCGACCCCGCCGGGACCCAGTACTTC. The V gene is TRBV27, the J gene TRBJ2-5; D unclear. The CDR3 contains 13 residues. V was pared by 5 bases and J by 7 bases, with 14 bases between. The germline gives CDR1 MNHEY, CDR2 SMNVEV (reference sequence).

The chain carries TRBV18 and TRBJ2-7; a possible D gene is TRBD1 (5 bases). Germline-derived CDR1 and CDR2 are KGHSH and LQKENI. This CDR3 is 14 amino acids long. The V and J ends lost 0 bases and 3 bases respectively, with 9 bases between them. CDR3 nucleotide sequence: TGTGCCAGCTCACCACCTGTAGGGGACTACGAGCAGTACTTC. It encodes CASSPPVGDYEQYF.

The table lists this clone with a few counts. This chain uses TRBV15 with TRBJ2-7; a weak D match, TRBD2 (5 bases). The CDR3 contains 15 residues. CDR1 LNHNV and CDR2 YYDKDF come from the germline V gene (reference sequence). Trimming shortened V by 0 bases and J by 0 bases, and 9 bases separated the two germline ends. The CDR3 loop is CATSRDMGSSYEQYF. The CDR3 DNA reads as TGTGCCACCAGCAGAGATATGGGGAGCTCCTACGAGCAGTACTTC.

The V gene is TRBV7-2, the J gene TRBJ2-4, with a possible D match to TRBD2 (6 bases). The CDR3 sequence is 13 residues long. Trimming removed 7 bases from V and 5 bases from J, with 12 bases in between. Germline CDR1 and CDR2: SGHTA and FQGNSA. In DNA form, the CDR3 reads TGTGCCAGCACAAGTGCGGGGCAAAACATTCAGTACTTC. Its protein product is CASTSAGQNIQYF.

This clone was counted between two and nine times. The J gene is TRBJ2-7, the V gene TRBV29-1; 10 bases are shared with TRBD1. The CDR3 runs to 13 residues. V was clipped by 5 bases and J by 2 bases; unmatched bases: 3. Per germline, CDR1 SQVTM and CDR2 ANQGSEA. The CDR3 nucleotides are TGCAGCGTTAGGGACAGGGGCCCCTACGAGCAGTACTTC. It specifies CSVRDRGPYEQYF.

The genes are TRBV4-1 and TRBJ1-5; D is unresolved. Trimming removed 4 bases at V and 6 bases at J, with 1 base between. Germline CDR1 is MGHRA and CDR2 is YSYEKL. The CDR3 is 10 residues long. For the CDR3, the DNA is TGCGCCAGCAGCCTTCAGCCCCAGCATTTT. Encoded protein: CASSLQPQHF.

Of note for this clone: Other DNA sequences in this specimen translate into the identical CDR3. V usage is TRBV9 and J usage is TRBJ2-3; 9 bases line up with TRBD2. This CDR3 spans 15 amino acids. The germline gives CDR1 SGDLS, CDR2 YYNGEE. V lost 3 bases to trimming and J lost 0 bases; unmatched junction nucleotides: 2. This CDR3 reads CASSATSGSTDTQYF. CDR3 nucleotide sequence: TGTGCCAGCAGCGCGACTAGCGGAAGCACAGATACGCAGTATTTT.

In DNA, the CDR3 is TGTGCCAGCAGTGAGGCAGCAACGGACAATGAGCAGTTCTTC. This sequence encodes CASSEAATDNEQFF. The chain couples TRBV25-1 to TRBJ2-1; D not certain. Germline CDR1 is MGHDK and CDR2 is SYGVNS. V dropped 3 bases and J dropped 5 bases, with 11 bases sitting between them. CDR3 length equals 14 residues.

This chain uses TRBV7-9 with TRBJ2-5; 7 nucleotides align to TRBD1. This CDR3 has 15 residues. The V segment lost 5 bases and the J segment 2 bases; nucleotides outside the gene matches: 8. From germline, CDR1 is SEHNR and CDR2 FQNEAQ (reference sequence). The CDR3 reads CASSMTGTAQETQYF. The CDR3 bases are TGTGCCAGCAGCATGACCGGGACAGCACAAGAGACCCAGTACTTC.